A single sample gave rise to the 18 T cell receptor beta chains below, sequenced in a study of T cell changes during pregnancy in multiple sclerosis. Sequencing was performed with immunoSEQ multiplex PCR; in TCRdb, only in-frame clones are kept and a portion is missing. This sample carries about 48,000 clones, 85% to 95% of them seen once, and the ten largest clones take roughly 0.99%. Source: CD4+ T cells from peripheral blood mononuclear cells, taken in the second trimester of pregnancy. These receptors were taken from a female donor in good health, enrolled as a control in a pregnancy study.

In DNA, the CDR3 is TGTGCCAGTAGTGTACCCTTTTCGGCGGGCGAAAAACTGTTTTTT. This translates into CASSVPFSAGEKLFF. The J gene is TRBJ1-4, the V gene TRBV19; D is uncertain. Germline V gene sequence: CDR1 LNHDA, CDR2 SQIVND (reference sequence). This CDR3 has 15 amino acids. The V end was cut by 5 bases, the J end by 8 bases, with 18 bases between.

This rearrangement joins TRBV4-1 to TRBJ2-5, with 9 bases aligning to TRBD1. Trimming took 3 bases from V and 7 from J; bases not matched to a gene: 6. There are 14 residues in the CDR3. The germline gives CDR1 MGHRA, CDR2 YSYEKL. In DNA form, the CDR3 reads TGCGCCAGCAGCCAGTTAGGACAGGGGAGGACCCAGTACTTC. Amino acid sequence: CASSQLGQGRTQYF.

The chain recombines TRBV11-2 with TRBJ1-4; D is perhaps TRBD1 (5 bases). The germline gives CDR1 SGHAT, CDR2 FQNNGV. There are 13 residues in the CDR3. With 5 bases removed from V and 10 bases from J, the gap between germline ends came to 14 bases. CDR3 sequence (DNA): TGTGCCAGCAGCCCAGGGCCCGGGGGAAAACTGTTTTTT. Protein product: CASSPGPGGKLFF.

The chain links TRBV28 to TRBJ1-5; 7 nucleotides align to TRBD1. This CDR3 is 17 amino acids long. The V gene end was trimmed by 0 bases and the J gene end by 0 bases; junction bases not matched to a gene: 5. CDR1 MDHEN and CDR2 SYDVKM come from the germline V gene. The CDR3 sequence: CASSLWDRTYSNQPQHF. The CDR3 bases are TGTGCCAGCAGTTTATGGGACAGGACGTATAGCAATCAGCCCCAGCATTTT.

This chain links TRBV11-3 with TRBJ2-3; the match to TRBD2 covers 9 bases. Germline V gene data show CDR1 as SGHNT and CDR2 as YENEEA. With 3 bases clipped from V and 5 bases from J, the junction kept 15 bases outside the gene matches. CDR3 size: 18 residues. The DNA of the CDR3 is TGTGCCAGCAGCTTGGGTACTGGTGCGGGGGGGGCGGGAGATACGCAGTATTTT. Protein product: CASSLGTGAGGAGDTQYF. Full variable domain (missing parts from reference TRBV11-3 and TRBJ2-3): EAGVVQSPRYKIIEKKQPVAFWCNPISGHNTLYWYLQNLGQGPELLIRYENEEAVDDSQLPKDRFSAERLKGVDSTLKIQPAELGDSAVYLCASSLGTGAGGAGDTQYFGPGTRLTVL.

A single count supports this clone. The CDR3 DNA is TGTGCCAGCAGCGCGGGACAGACCTACGAGCAGTACTTC. It yields the protein CASSAGQTYEQYF. The chain joins TRBV7-2 to TRBJ2-7, with D possibly TRBD1 on 7 matching bases. CDR1 and CDR2 (germline): SGHTA, FQGNSA. The CDR3 length is 13 residues. With 5 bases removed from V and 2 bases from J, the gap between germline ends came to 10 bases.

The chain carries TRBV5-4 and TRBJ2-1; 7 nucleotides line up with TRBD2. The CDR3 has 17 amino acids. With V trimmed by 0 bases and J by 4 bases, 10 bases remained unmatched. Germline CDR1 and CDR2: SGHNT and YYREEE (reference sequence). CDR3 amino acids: CASSLASGAQSYNEQFF. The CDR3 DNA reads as TGTGCCAGCAGCTTGGCCAGCGGGGCCCAATCTTACAATGAGCAGTTCTTC.

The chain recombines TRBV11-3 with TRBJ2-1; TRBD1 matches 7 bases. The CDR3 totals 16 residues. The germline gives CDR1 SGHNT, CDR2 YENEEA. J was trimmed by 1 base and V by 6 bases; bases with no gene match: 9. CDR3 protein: CASRSQGERSYNEQFF. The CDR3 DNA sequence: TGTGCCAGCAGATCTCAGGGGGAGAGGTCCTACAATGAGCAGTTCTTC. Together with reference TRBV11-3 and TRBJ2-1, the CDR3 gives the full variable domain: EAGVVQSPRYKIIEKKQPVAFWCNPISGHNTLYWYLQNLGQGPELLIRYENEEAVDDSQLPKDRFSAERLKGVDSTLKIQPAELGDSAVYLCASRSQGERSYNEQFFGPGTRLTVL.

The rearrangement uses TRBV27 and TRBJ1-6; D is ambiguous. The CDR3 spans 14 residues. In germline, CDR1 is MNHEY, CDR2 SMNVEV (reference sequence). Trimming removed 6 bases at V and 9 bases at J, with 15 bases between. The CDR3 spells CASSLTFRGSPLHF. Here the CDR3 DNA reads TGTGCCAGCAGCCTCACATTTAGAGGTTCACCCCTCCACTTT.

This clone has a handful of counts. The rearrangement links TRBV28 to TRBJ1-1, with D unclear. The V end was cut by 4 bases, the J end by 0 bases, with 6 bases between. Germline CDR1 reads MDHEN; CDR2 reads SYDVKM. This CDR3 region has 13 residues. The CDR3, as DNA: TGTGCCAGCAGTTCCAGTATGAACACTGAAGCTTTCTTT. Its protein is CASSSSMNTEAFF.

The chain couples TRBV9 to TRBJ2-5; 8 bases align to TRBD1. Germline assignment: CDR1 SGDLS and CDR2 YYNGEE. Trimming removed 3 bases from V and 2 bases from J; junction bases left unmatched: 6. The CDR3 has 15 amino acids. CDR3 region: CASSGPRTGQETQYF. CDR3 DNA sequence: TGTGCCAGCAGCGGGCCGCGGACAGGGCAAGAGACCCAGTACTTC.

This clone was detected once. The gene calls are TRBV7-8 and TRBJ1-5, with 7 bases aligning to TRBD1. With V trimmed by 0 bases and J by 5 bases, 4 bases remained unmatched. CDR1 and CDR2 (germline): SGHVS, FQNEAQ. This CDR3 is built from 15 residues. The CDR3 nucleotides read TGTGCCAGCAGCTTAGCGCTCAGGGGGGATCAGCCCCAGCATTTT. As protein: CASSLALRGDQPQHF.

The DNA of the CDR3 is TGTGCCAGCAGCCCTCGGACAGGGAAATATAATTCACCCCTCCACTTT. As protein: CASSPRTGKYNSPLHF. The chain recombines TRBV7-2 with TRBJ1-6; 8 bases are a match to TRBD1. Germline trimming cut 5 bases from V and 4 bases from J; bases unmatched to any gene: 7. The V gene's germline CDR1 is SGHTA and CDR2 FQGNSA. The CDR3 consists of 16 residues.

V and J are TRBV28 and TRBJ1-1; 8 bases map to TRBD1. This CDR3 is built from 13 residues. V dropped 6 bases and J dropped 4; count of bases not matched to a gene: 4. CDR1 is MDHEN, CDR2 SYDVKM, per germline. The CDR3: CASSGDRFTEAFF. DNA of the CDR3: TGTGCCAGCAGCGGGGACAGGTTCACTGAAGCTTTCTTT.

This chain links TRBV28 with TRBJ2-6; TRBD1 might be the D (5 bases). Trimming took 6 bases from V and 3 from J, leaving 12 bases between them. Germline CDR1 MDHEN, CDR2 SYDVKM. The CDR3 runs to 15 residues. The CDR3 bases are TGTGCCAGCAGCGTAGGGGTAGTTGGGGCCAACGTCCTGACTTTC. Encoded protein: CASSVGVVGANVLTF.

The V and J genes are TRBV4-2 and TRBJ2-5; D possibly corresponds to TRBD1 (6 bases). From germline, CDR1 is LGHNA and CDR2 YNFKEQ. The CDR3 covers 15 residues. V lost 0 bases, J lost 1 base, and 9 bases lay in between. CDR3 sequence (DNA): TGTGCCAGCAGCCAAGATAGAGGGGGCCAAGAGACCCAGTACTTC. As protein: CASSQDRGGQETQYF.

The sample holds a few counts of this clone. The CDR3 here is CASSRDRGSNSNQPQHF. CDR3 in DNA: TGTGCCAGTAGCCGGGACAGGGGGAGTAATAGCAATCAGCCCCAGCATTTT. The chain employs TRBV19 and TRBJ1-5, with TRBD1 matching over 11 bases. Per germline, CDR1 LNHDA and CDR2 SQIVND (reference sequence). CDR3 length equals 17 residues. Trimming took 6 bases from V and 0 from J; bases not matched to a gene: 7.

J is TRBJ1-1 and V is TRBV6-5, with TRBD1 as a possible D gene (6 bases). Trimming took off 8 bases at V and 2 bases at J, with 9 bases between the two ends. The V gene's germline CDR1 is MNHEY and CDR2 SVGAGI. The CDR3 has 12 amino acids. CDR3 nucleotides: TGTGCCAGCGAGGGGGTCAACACTGAAGCTTTCTTT. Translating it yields CASEGVNTEAFF.